Shown below are 26 T cell receptor beta chains from a single sample sequenced in a study of cytomegalovirus exposure and HLA in healthy donors. PCR primers comprised 60 Vbeta and 13 Jbeta primers. Produced via immunoSEQ multiplex PCR; TCRdb's table is partial and in-frame only. This repertoire shows roughly 36,000 clones, roughly 81% found once; its top ten account for 6.3%. The sequenced sample consisted of PBMCs. These receptors all come from a man aged 25 to 40 in good health and CMV-seronegative.

This chain connects TRBV9 to TRBJ2-2; 9 bases map to TRBD1. This CDR3 has 16 residues. Germline V gene data show CDR1 as SGDLS and CDR2 as YYNGEE. Unmatched junction bases numbered 5, after V lost 0 bases and J lost 5 bases. The CDR3 spells CASSVEHRGPTGELFF. The CDR3 DNA reads TGTGCCAGCAGCGTAGAACACAGGGGGCCTACCGGGGAGCTGTTTTTT.

CDR3 DNA: TGTGCCAGCAGTGGGACAGGGTCGGGCGCCAAAAACATTCAGTACTTC. Translation gives CASSGTGSGAKNIQYF. The chain is built from TRBV2 and TRBJ2-4; 8 bases agree with TRBD1. This CDR3 contains 16 residues. The ends lost 4 bases at V and 1 base at J; junction bases unmatched: 6. CDR1 and CDR2 (germline): SNHLY, FYNNEI.

This chain connects TRBV4-2 to TRBJ2-1; 7 bases match TRBD2. CDR1 is LGHNA, CDR2 YNFKEQ, per germline. This CDR3 comprises 15 residues. The junction had 6 bases not matched to a gene; V was cut back by 1 base and J by 6 bases. The CDR3 region has the DNA TGTGCCAGCAGCCAAGTTGCGGGAGTAGGCAATGAGCAGTTCTTC. Amino acids: CASSQVAGVGNEQFF.

V and J are TRBV5-6 and TRBJ2-2; weak D call: TRBD1 (6 bases). The CDR3 is made up of 13 amino acids. Trimming removed 4 bases from V and 6 bases from J, with 10 bases in between. Germline assignment: CDR1 SGHDT and CDR2 YYEEEE. CDR3 in DNA: TGTGCCAGCAGCGAATGGGGGCCCGGGGAGCTGTTTTTT. This sequence encodes CASSEWGPGELFF.

CDR3 loop: CASSDGQGPYEQYF. Written as DNA, the CDR3 is TGTGCCAGCAGCGACGGACAGGGACCCTACGAGCAGTACTTC. The chain couples TRBV4-2 to TRBJ2-7, with 8 bases aligning to TRBD1. The CDR3 contains 14 residues. J gave up 2 bases and V 5 bases, and 5 bases lay outside the gene matches. Germline CDR1 reads LGHNA; CDR2 reads YNFKEQ.

The chain combines TRBV29-1 with TRBJ1-1; 7 bases are shared with TRBD1. Germline-derived CDR1 and CDR2 are SQVTM and ANQGSEA. CDR3 size: 14 residues. The ends lost 5 bases at V and 2 bases at J; junction bases unmatched: 8. This chain's CDR3 is CSVIPDRANTEAFF. The DNA of the CDR3 is TGCAGCGTTATACCCGACAGGGCAAACACTGAAGCTTTCTTT.

The V and J genes are TRBV10-3 and TRBJ2-3; D remains ambiguous. Trimming shortened V by 3 bases and J by 3 bases, and 4 bases separated the two germline ends. The CDR3 runs to 12 residues. Germline-derived CDR1 and CDR2 are ENHRY and SYGVKD. CDR3 residues: CAISDTTDTQYF. DNA for the CDR3: TGTGCCATCAGTGACACAACAGATACGCAGTATTTT.

This clone was seen a few times. This chain uses TRBV11-2 with TRBJ2-7; D possibly corresponds to TRBD1 (6 bases). The germline CDR1 and CDR2 sequences are SGHAT and FQNNGV. CDR3 length: 15 residues. Trimming left V 2 bases short and J 7 bases short, with 18 bases between. The CDR3 DNA reads as TGTGCCAGCAGCTTACTCCAGGGGTCGGCAGCAGAGCAGTACTTC. Amino acid sequence: CASSLLQGSAAEQYF.

This chain connects TRBV2 to TRBJ2-5; 12 positions match TRBD2. This CDR3 has 19 residues. Germline assignment: CDR1 SNHLY and CDR2 FYNNEI. Trimming removed 6 bases from V and 0 bases from J; junction bases left unmatched: 14. In nucleotides, the CDR3 is TGTGCCAGCAGAATACTAGCGGGGGGCTTAAGACCGGACCAAGAGACCCAGTACTTC. Encoded protein: CASRILAGGLRPDQETQYF.

The rearrangement links TRBV7-4 to TRBJ2-5, with TRBD1 matching 8 bases. CDR3 length equals 15 residues. After removal of 4 bases from V and 0 bases from J, the junction contained 4 bases not matched to a gene. Germline CDR1 reads SGHVT; CDR2 reads SQSDAQ. The CDR3 nucleotides are TGTGCCAGCAGCTCCCGGACAGGGTACCAAGAGACCCAGTACTTC. Amino acids: CASSSRTGYQETQYF.

The chain carries TRBV15 and TRBJ1-3; D is uncertain. Germline CDR1 is LNHNV and CDR2 is YYDKDF (reference sequence). With 4 bases removed from V and 0 bases from J, the gap between germline ends came to 19 bases. CDR3 length: 18 residues. CDR3: CATSKGSGFPASGNTIYF. The CDR3 nucleotides read TGTGCCACCAGCAAAGGGTCGGGATTCCCAGCCTCTGGAAACACCATATATTTT.

The chain employs TRBV6-5 and TRBJ2-1; 7 nucleotides align to TRBD1. The CDR3 sequence is 15 residues long. Trimming at V came to 6 bases and at J to 4 bases, leaving 9 bases not matched to a gene. The germline gives CDR1 MNHEY, CDR2 SVGAGI. CDR3 sequence reads: CASRETGYLYNEQFF. The CDR3 nucleotides read TGTGCCAGCAGGGAGACAGGGTATCTATACAATGAGCAGTTCTTC.

J is TRBJ2-3 and V is TRBV14; D is undetermined. The CDR3 has 13 amino acids. Germline V gene sequence: CDR1 SGHDN, CDR2 FVKESK. Trimming pared 1 base from V and 3 bases from J, leaving 5 bases between. Written as DNA, the CDR3 is TGTGCCAGCAGCCAAGCGGGTACAGATACGCAGTATTTT. Its protein product is CASSQAGTDTQYF.

The V call is TRBV25-1, the J call TRBJ2-5; TRBD2 agrees at 8 bases. Germline CDR1 and CDR2: MGHDK and SYGVNS. V lost 4 bases to trimming and J lost 2 bases; unmatched junction nucleotides: 12. CDR3 length: 17 residues. The DNA of the CDR3 is TGTGCCAGCAGTGTTCCCTCAATGTTAGCGGGGCAAGAGACCCAGTACTTC. Amino acid sequence: CASSVPSMLAGQETQYF.

This clone appeared a few times. The chain links TRBV19 to TRBJ2-1; no firm D call. Germline CDR1 is LNHDA and CDR2 is SQIVND (reference sequence). Trimming pared 4 bases from V and 0 bases from J, leaving 10 bases between. The CDR3 length is 15 residues. The CDR3 DNA is TGTGCCAGTAGTAGCGCGGCGAGCTCCTACAATGAGCAGTTCTTC. Its translation is CASSSAASSYNEQFF. Supplemented by reference TRBV19 and TRBJ2-1, the full variable domain reads DGGITQSPKYLFRKEGQNVTLSCEQNLNHDAMYWYRQDPGQGLRLIYYSQIVNDFQKGDIAEGYSVSREKKESFPLTVTSAQKNPTAFYLCASSSAASSYNEQFFGPGTRLTVL.

The CDR3 nucleotides are TGTGCCAGCAGTGATTTTCAGGGGGCGCAAGATACGCAGTATTTT. It is translated as CASSDFQGAQDTQYF. This sequence joins TRBV2 and TRBJ2-3; 8 nucleotides match TRBD1. CDR3 length: 15 residues. The V gene end was trimmed by 3 bases and the J gene end by 5 bases; junction bases not matched to a gene: 7. Per the germline V gene, CDR1 is SNHLY and CDR2 is FYNNEI.

The sample holds one count of this clone. This chain links TRBV6-6 with TRBJ2-2; 11 bases map to TRBD1. The CDR3 totals 15 residues. The germline V gene encodes CDR1 MNHNY and CDR2 SVGAGI (reference sequence). With V trimmed by 6 bases and J by 6 bases, 6 bases remained unmatched. The CDR3 spells CASSHGTGGPGELFF. CDR3 nucleotides: TGTGCCAGCAGCCATGGGACAGGGGGGCCCGGGGAGCTGTTTTTT.

This clone occurred a few times. The chain employs TRBV6-6 and TRBJ1-2; the D gene is possibly TRBD1 (5 bases). The V end lost 7 bases, the J end lost 5 bases, and 20 bases lay between the germline ends. The V gene's germline CDR1 is MNHNY and CDR2 SVGAGI (reference sequence). The CDR3 extends over 15 amino acids. The CDR3 reads CASIPLETDRYGYTF. CDR3 DNA: TGTGCCAGCATCCCCCTCGAGACAGACCGTTATGGCTACACCTTC.

The chain combines TRBV10-3 with TRBJ1-1; 8 bases align to TRBD1. J lost 0 bases, V lost 2 bases, and 2 bases had no gene match. Germline values: CDR1 ENHRY, CDR2 SYGVKD. This CDR3 region has 15 residues. The DNA of the CDR3 is TGTGCCATCAGTGAGCCACAGGGGGTGAACACTGAAGCTTTCTTT. This encodes CAISEPQGVNTEAFF.

This rearrangement joins TRBV28 to TRBJ2-3; unclear D gene. Trimming removed 6 bases at V and 0 bases at J, with 4 bases between. Germline assignment: CDR1 MDHEN and CDR2 SYDVKM. CDR3 length: 12 residues. CDR3 protein: CASRTSTDTQYF. CDR3 sequence (DNA): TGTGCCAGCAGGACTAGCACAGATACGCAGTATTTT.

V gene TRBV5-1 combines with J gene TRBJ1-4, with 9 bases identical to TRBD1. This CDR3 is 16 amino acids long. Germline CDR1 reads SGHRS; CDR2 reads YFSETQ. The trim removed 3 bases at V and 5 bases at J, leaving 8 bases unmatched. CDR3 nucleotide sequence: TGCGCCAGCAGCTCAATTACCGGGACAGGGAATGAAAAACTGTTTTTT. This encodes CASSSITGTGNEKLFF. Full variable domain (remainder filled in from reference TRBV5-1 and TRBJ1-4): KAGVTQTPRYLIKTRGQQVTLSCSPISGHRSVSWYQQTPGQGLQFLFEYFSETQRNKGNFPGRFSGRQFSNSRSEMNVSTLELGDSALYLCASSSITGTGNEKLFFGSGTQLSVL.

V is TRBV21-1 and J is TRBJ1-6; the table gives TRBD1 as D, unverified against the DNA. TRBV21-1 constitutes a pseudogene. CDR3 size: 14 residues. CDR3 protein: CASNRDRVDSPLHF. CDR3 sequence (DNA): TGTGCCAGCAATCGGGACAGGGTTGATTCACCCCTCCACTTT.

This rearrangement joins TRBV5-1 to TRBJ2-2; 9 nucleotides match TRBD2. Germline V gene lookup returns CDR1 SGHRS and CDR2 YFSETQ. The CDR3 length is 16 residues. Germline trimming cut 0 bases from V and 6 bases from J; bases unmatched to any gene: 6. CDR3 nucleotide sequence: TGCGCCAGCAGCTTGGCCGAGACTAGCGGTCCCGGGGAGCTGTTTTTT. Protein: CASSLAETSGPGELFF.

The chain combines TRBV6-5 with TRBJ1-1, with 7 bases matching TRBD1. CDR1 is MNHEY and CDR2 is SVGAGI in the germline V gene. Trimming cost V 2 bases and J 0 bases; bases outside gene matches: 3. The CDR3 consists of 15 residues. CDR3 protein: CASSYDRAMNTEAFF. Written as DNA, the CDR3 is TGTGCCAGCAGTTACGACAGGGCAATGAACACTGAAGCTTTCTTT.

The CDR3, as DNA: TGTGCCAGCAGCTTAGGGATGGGGCAGCCGCTTAGCAATCAGCCCCAGCATTTT. It encodes CASSLGMGQPLSNQPQHF. The genes are TRBV7-2 and TRBJ1-5; D perhaps matches TRBD1 (5 bases). V gave up 1 base and J gave up 0 bases, with 16 bases separating them. Germline V gene sequence: CDR1 SGHTA, CDR2 FQGNSA. This CDR3 is 18 amino acids long.

V usage is TRBV7-3 and J usage is TRBJ2-2; 7 bases align to TRBD1. The CDR3 contains 14 residues. Trimming cost V 6 bases and J 5 bases; bases outside gene matches: 6. From germline, CDR1 is SGHTA and CDR2 FQGTGA. The CDR3 region is CASRQTGWTGELFF. The CDR3 DNA reads TGTGCCAGCAGACAGACAGGGTGGACCGGGGAGCTGTTTTTT.